Below, 27 T cell receptor beta chains from the same sample are listed, as sequenced in a study of shared clonotypes between healthy human individuals. Using immunoSEQ multiplex PCR, the repertoire was profiled, and TCRdb retains in-frame clones only, with some absent. The sample holds 1.6 million or so clones, around 98.5% seen once. The sequencing input was naive CD4+ T cells sorted from blood. Indicated subset: CD45RA+ positively selected. Source of these receptors: a man aged 30-40 years in good health.

The rearrangement uses TRBV7-6 and TRBJ2-3; 8 bases fit TRBD2. This CDR3 region has 16 residues. CDR1 and CDR2 (germline): SGHVS, FNYEAQ. The trim removed 4 bases at V and 2 bases at J, leaving 8 bases unmatched. CDR3 sequence (DNA): TGTGCCAGCAGCTCTGGGGTAGCGGGACACACAGATACGCAGTATTTT. Residues: CASSSGVAGHTDTQYF.

A note on this clone: Distinct nucleotide sequences in the sample also encode this CDR3. This chain joins TRBV19 and TRBJ1-1, with 7 bases lining up with TRBD1. Germline V gene data show CDR1 as LNHDA and CDR2 as SQIVND (reference sequence). V gave up 3 bases and J gave up 5 bases; unmatched junction bases: 3. The CDR3 has 13 residues. The CDR3, as DNA: TGTGCCAGTAGTATTGGCAGGGGGACTGAAGCTTTCTTT. It translates to CASSIGRGTEAFF.

The chain recombines TRBV5-1 with TRBJ1-4, with D possibly being TRBD1 (6 bases). The DNA matches TRBJ2-2 better at its end, which makes the J call doubtful. This CDR3 is 12 amino acids long. The germline gives CDR1 SGHRS, CDR2 YFSETQ. DNA for the CDR3: TGCGCCAGCAGCGAGGGACAACAGGAGCTGTTTTTT. This sequence encodes CASSEGQQELFF.

The chain uses TRBV7-9 and TRBJ2-1; D may be TRBD1 (6 bases). The CDR3 is made up of 15 amino acids. With 3 bases removed from V and 2 bases from J, the gap between germline ends came to 11 bases. The germline V gene has CDR1 SEHNR and CDR2 FQNEAQ (reference sequence). The CDR3 sequence is CASSFQTGTYNEQFF. The CDR3, as DNA: TGTGCCAGCAGCTTTCAAACAGGGACCTACAATGAGCAGTTCTTC.

The J gene is TRBJ1-2, the V gene TRBV6-1; D gene unclear. CDR1 and CDR2 from the germline V gene are MNHNS and SASEGT. This CDR3 has 12 residues. V lost 3 bases and J lost 8, with 10 bases in between. In DNA form, the CDR3 reads TGTGCCAGCAGTGAGTCACTAGGGGGCTACACCTTC. Residues: CASSESLGGYTF.

The J gene is TRBJ2-7, the V gene TRBV11-2, with TRBD2 as a possible D gene (6 bases). Trimming took 1 base from V and 2 from J, leaving 12 bases between them. This CDR3 is 15 amino acids long. Germline assignment: CDR1 SGHAT and CDR2 FQNNGV. CDR3: CASSLGPSATYEQYF. In DNA form, the CDR3 reads TGTGCCAGCAGCTTAGGCCCTAGCGCGACCTACGAGCAGTACTTC.

This clone was observed a single time. V usage is TRBV9 and J usage is TRBJ2-1; no clear D gene. The CDR3 is 13 residues long. Deletions cut 3 bases from V and 6 bases from J, with 10 bases between. Germline CDR1 is SGDLS and CDR2 is YYNGEE. The CDR3 region has the DNA TGTGCCAGCAGCGCGGGTGAGAGCAATGAGCAGTTCTTC. Its protein is CASSAGESNEQFF. Based on the CDR3 plus reference TRBV9 and TRBJ2-1, the full variable domain is DSGVTQTPKHLITATGQRVTLRCSPRSGDLSVYWYQQSLDQGLQFLIQYYNGEERAKGNILERFSAQQFPDLHSELNLSSLELGDSALYFCASSAGESNEQFFGPGTRLTVL.

The rearrangement joins TRBV28 to TRBJ2-1, with 15 bases fitting TRBD2. From germline, CDR1 is MDHEN and CDR2 SYDVKM. The V gene end was trimmed by 6 bases and the J gene end by 6 bases; junction bases not matched to a gene: 9. CDR3 length equals 17 residues. For the CDR3, the DNA is TGTGCCAGCAGGGGGACTAGCGGGAGGTTTACCCTCAATGAGCAGTTCTTC. Residues: CASRGTSGRFTLNEQFF.

The chain links TRBV28 to TRBJ2-2; 7 nucleotides align to TRBD1. Germline V CDR1 and CDR2: MDHEN, SYDVKM. With 3 bases clipped from V and 1 base from J, the junction kept 2 bases outside the gene matches. The CDR3 has 15 amino acids. The CDR3 protein is CASSLWTGNTGELFF. The CDR3 coding sequence is TGTGCCAGCAGTTTGTGGACAGGGAACACCGGGGAGCTGTTTTTT.

The gene calls are TRBV30 and TRBJ2-2, with 7 bases matching TRBD2. The length of the CDR3 is 13 residues. V shed 4 bases and J 6 bases; nucleotides not matched to a gene: 5. Per germline, CDR1 GTSNPN and CDR2 SVGIG (reference sequence). CDR3 coding DNA: TGTGCCTGGAATACACTAGCGCCCGGGGAGCTGTTTTTT. Encoded protein: CAWNTLAPGELFF.

The chain combines TRBV5-1 with TRBJ1-3; 7 nucleotides agree with TRBD1. The V gene's germline CDR1 is SGHRS and CDR2 YFSETQ. V dropped 3 bases and J dropped 0; count of bases not matched to a gene: 6. The CDR3 spans 16 residues. CDR3 in amino acids: CASSSRGGSSGNTIYF. CDR3 coding DNA: TGCGCCAGCAGCTCCAGGGGGGGGTCCTCTGGAAACACCATATATTTT.

The chain is built from TRBV9 and TRBJ2-3; 9 positions agree with TRBD2. Losses at the gene ends were 2 bases for V and 3 bases for J; bases not matched to a gene: 4. The CDR3 has 15 amino acids. CDR1 is SGDLS, CDR2 YYNGEE, per germline. The DNA of the CDR3 is TGTGCCAGCAGCGTCCCTAGCGGGATTACAGATACGCAGTATTTT. The encoded protein is CASSVPSGITDTQYF.

V is TRBV5-1 and J is TRBJ1-1; 7 bases are a match to TRBD1. V was pared by 3 bases and J by 6 bases, with 5 bases of the junction left unmatched. CDR1 SGHRS and CDR2 YFSETQ come from the germline V gene. CDR3 length equals 13 residues. CDR3 bases: TGCGCCAGCAGCTCTGGACAGGACCCTGAAGCTTTCTTT. Amino acids: CASSSGQDPEAFF.

This clone was observed once. The chain links TRBV5-4 to TRBJ2-2; the D gene could be TRBD1 or TRBD2 (5 bases each). CDR1 and CDR2 (germline): SGHNT, YYREEE (reference sequence). This CDR3 contains 16 residues. Trimming removed 4 bases from V and 0 bases from J, with 13 bases in between. This CDR3 is CASSPGTFANTGELFF. The CDR3 coding sequence is TGTGCCAGCAGCCCCGGGACGTTCGCGAACACCGGGGAGCTGTTTTTT.

This chain joins TRBV28 and TRBJ1-2; the D is unclear. CDR1 and CDR2 from the germline V gene are MDHEN and SYDVKM. Trimming shortened V by 6 bases and J by 4 bases, and 21 bases separated the two germline ends. The CDR3 loop spans 16 amino acids. CDR3 coding DNA: TGTGCCAGCAGCTCACCGGTGGTAGGTAGCGCCTATGGCTACACCTTC. This gives the protein CASSSPVVGSAYGYTF.

Only one count was recorded for this clone. The chain joins TRBV7-9 to TRBJ2-7, with TRBD1 identical over 7 bases. This CDR3 comprises 13 residues. Germline trimming cut 1 base from V and 6 bases from J; bases unmatched to any gene: 3. Looked up from germline, CDR1 is SEHNR and CDR2 is FQNEAQ (reference sequence). CDR3 amino acids: CASSLGTGGEQYF. The CDR3 DNA reads as TGTGCCAGCAGCTTAGGGACAGGCGGCGAGCAGTACTTC.

The V gene is TRBV9, the J gene TRBJ2-1; perhaps TRBD2 as D (5 bases). Trimming stripped 0 bases from V and 5 bases from J, with 12 bases between. CDR3 length equals 15 residues. CDR1 is SGDLS, CDR2 YYNGEE, per germline. CDR3 region: CASSVGTRWDNEQFF. The DNA for the CDR3 is TGTGCCAGCAGCGTAGGTACTAGATGGGACAATGAGCAGTTCTTC.

The CDR3 nucleotides are TGTGCCAGAAGCTTGGTTAGCGGGAGCTTCTTAAACTACGAGCAGTACTTC. It encodes CARSLVSGSFLNYEQYF. V and J are TRBV5-3 and TRBJ2-7, with TRBD2 matching 9 bases. TRBV5-3 is designated an ORF whose function remains uncertain. CDR3 length: 17 amino acids. The J segment lost 3 bases and the V segment lost 0 bases, leaving 10 bases of the junction unmatched.

The rearrangement uses TRBV11-3 and TRBJ2-7; D is undetermined. Germline V gives CDR1 SGHNT, CDR2 YENEEA. The CDR3 runs 14 residues. V lost 2 bases and J lost 2, with 10 bases in between. The DNA of the CDR3 is TGTGCCAGCAGCTTATCGCACCTCACCTACGAGCAGTACTTC. Its translation is CASSLSHLTYEQYF.

This chain uses TRBV25-1 with TRBJ2-2; no reliable D call. CDR3 length equals 14 residues. The germline V gene encodes CDR1 MGHDK and CDR2 SYGVNS. V gave up 6 bases and J gave up 1 base, with 9 bases separating them. CDR3 sequence (DNA): TGTGCCAGCAGGACCAACTTGAACACCGGGGAGCTGTTTTTT. Its translation: CASRTNLNTGELFF.

J is TRBJ1-2 and V is TRBV6-5, with no clear D. The V end lost 2 bases, the J end lost 4 bases, and 8 bases lay between the germline ends. Looked up from germline, CDR1 is MNHEY and CDR2 is SVGAGI. The CDR3 contains 13 residues. The CDR3 protein is CASSYSQPYGYTF. The CDR3 region has the DNA TGTGCCAGCAGTTACAGTCAACCCTATGGCTACACCTTC.

A note on this clone: The sample has other DNA sequences that encode this CDR3 too. This rearrangement joins TRBV9 to TRBJ2-1, with D unresolved. Germline CDR1 and CDR2: SGDLS and YYNGEE. This CDR3 spans 15 amino acids. Trimming pared 2 bases from V and 0 bases from J, leaving 9 bases between. CDR3 amino acids: CASSVVGGSYNEQFF. DNA for the CDR3: TGTGCCAGCAGCGTTGTCGGTGGCTCCTACAATGAGCAGTTCTTC.

The chain joins TRBV4-3 to TRBJ1-2, with TRBD1 matching over 7 bases. Unmatched junction bases numbered 4, after V lost 3 bases and J lost 6 bases. The length of the CDR3 is 13 residues. Germline V gene lookup returns CDR1 LGHNA and CDR2 YSLEER. The CDR3 DNA reads as TGCGCCAGCAGCCAGAACGACAGGGATGGCTACACCTTC. Translation gives CASSQNDRDGYTF.

On this clone: Other nucleotide sequences from this sample produce the same CDR3. V gene TRBV18 combines with J gene TRBJ2-1, with TRBD2 identical over 8 bases. CDR3 length: 15 amino acids. J was trimmed by 0 bases and V by 3 bases; bases with no gene match: 1. The germline V gene encodes CDR1 KGHSH and CDR2 LQKENI. In DNA form, the CDR3 reads TGTGCCAGCTCACCGCTAGCGGGCTCCTACAATGAGCAGTTCTTC. This codes for CASSPLAGSYNEQFF.

The V gene is TRBV5-8, the J gene TRBJ1-1; no reliable D call. The CDR3 covers 15 residues. Germline V gene sequence: CDR1 SGHTS, CDR2 YDEGEE. V lost 0 bases, J lost 0 bases, and 9 bases lay in between. CDR3 sequence reads: CASSLEGDLNTEAFF. CDR3 bases: TGTGCCAGCAGCTTGGAAGGAGATTTGAACACTGAAGCTTTCTTT.

The CDR3 loop is CASSLARPNEQFF. CDR3 bases: TGTGCCAGCAGCTTAGCAAGACCTAATGAGCAGTTCTTC. The rearrangement uses TRBV11-3 and TRBJ2-1, with D unresolved. This CDR3 is 13 amino acids long. Germline V gene lookup returns CDR1 SGHNT and CDR2 YENEEA. V was trimmed by 1 base and J by 7 bases, leaving 8 bases between them.

V usage is TRBV6-1 and J usage is TRBJ2-2, with 11 bases fitting TRBD2. V was pared by 6 bases and J by 4 bases, with 4 bases of the junction left unmatched. This CDR3 is built from 15 residues. Germline V gene lookup returns CDR1 MNHNS and CDR2 SASEGT. The CDR3 DNA sequence: TGTGCCAGCAGACTAGCGGGAGACGCCACCGGGGAGCTGTTTTTT. It translates to CASRLAGDATGELFF.